This T cell receptor beta chain came from a study of human T cells and chemical hapten exposure. As to time point: pre-sensitization, week 0. Noted treatment: therapeutic diphenylcyclopropenone sensitization with weekly scalp DPC. Alopecia patients deemed DPC-suitable, aged 18 to 70, excluding pregnancy. The study, taken as a whole, reports: There was no change with DPC sensitization in TCRs above 1 in 1000 frequency.

Each CDR3 protein is one row after TCRdb ran MiXCR on the RACE reads. The table includes around 260,000 distinct CDR3 sequences, about 9% detected once. The CDR3 loop spans 17 amino acids. This clonotype was observed a few times. The antigen is unknown. The source of this sequence is a woman in her forties with alopecia areata. Some clones in this sample may be carry-over from other donors' samples. This material consisted of whole blood, taken in connection with sensitization to the hapten diphenylcyclopropenone (DPC). The genes are TRBV21-1 and TRBJ2-5; TRBD2, the D gene given by the table, was not confirmed from the DNA. TRBV21-1 is tagged as a pseudogene. The CDR3 spells CASSKVGRAGGLETQYF. The CDR3 DNA reads as TGTGCCAGCAGCAAAGTAGGTCGAGCGGGAGGTTTGGAGACCCAGTACTTC.